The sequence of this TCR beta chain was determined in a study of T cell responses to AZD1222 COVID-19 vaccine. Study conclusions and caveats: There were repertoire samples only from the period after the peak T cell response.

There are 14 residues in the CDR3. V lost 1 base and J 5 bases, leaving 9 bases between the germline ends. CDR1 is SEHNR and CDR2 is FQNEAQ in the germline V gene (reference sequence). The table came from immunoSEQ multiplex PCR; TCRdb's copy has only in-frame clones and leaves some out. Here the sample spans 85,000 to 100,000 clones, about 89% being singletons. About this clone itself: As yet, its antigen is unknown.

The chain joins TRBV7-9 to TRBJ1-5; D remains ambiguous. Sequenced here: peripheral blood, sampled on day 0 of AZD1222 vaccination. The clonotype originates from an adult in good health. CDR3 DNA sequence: TGTGCCAGCAGCTTAGGCAGTATCTATCAGCCCCAGCATTTT. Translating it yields CASSLGSIYQPQHF.